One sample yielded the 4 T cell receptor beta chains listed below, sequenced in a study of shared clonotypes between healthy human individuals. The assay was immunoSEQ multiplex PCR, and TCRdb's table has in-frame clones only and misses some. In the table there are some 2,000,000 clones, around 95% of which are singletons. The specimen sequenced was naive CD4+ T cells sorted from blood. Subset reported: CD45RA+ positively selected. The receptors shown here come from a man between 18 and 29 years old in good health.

This chain's CDR3 is CASSSPAGGDYEQYF. As DNA, the CDR3 is TGTGCCAGCAGTTCCCCGGCCGGGGGGGACTACGAGCAGTACTTC. The chain joins TRBV28 to TRBJ2-7, with 8 positions matching TRBD2. CDR3 length equals 15 residues. Per the germline V gene, CDR1 is MDHEN and CDR2 is SYDVKM. The V segment lost 4 bases and the J segment 3 bases; nucleotides outside the gene matches: 8.

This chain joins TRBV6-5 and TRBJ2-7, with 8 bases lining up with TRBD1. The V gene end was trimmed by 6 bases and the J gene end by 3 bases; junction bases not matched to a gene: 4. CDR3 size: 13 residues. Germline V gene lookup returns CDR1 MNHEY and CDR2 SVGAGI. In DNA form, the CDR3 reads TGTGCCAGCAGCCGACAGGGGCTCTACGAGCAGTACTTC. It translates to CASSRQGLYEQYF.

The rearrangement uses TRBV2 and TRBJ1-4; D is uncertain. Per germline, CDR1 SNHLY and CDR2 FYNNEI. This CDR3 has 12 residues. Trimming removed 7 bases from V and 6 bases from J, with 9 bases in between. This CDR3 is CASKGQDEKLFF. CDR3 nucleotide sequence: TGTGCCAGCAAGGGTCAAGATGAAAAACTGTTTTTT. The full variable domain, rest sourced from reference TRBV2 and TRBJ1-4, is EPEVTQTPSHQVTQMGQEVILRCVPISNHLYFYWYRQILGQKVEFLVSFYNNEISEKSEIFDDQFSVERPDGSNFTLKIRSTKLEDSAMYFCASKGQDEKLFFGSGTQLSVL.

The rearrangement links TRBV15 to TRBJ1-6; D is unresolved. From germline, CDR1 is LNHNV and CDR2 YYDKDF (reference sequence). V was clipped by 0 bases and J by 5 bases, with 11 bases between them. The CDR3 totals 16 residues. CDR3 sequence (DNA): TGTGCCACCAGCAGAGATACGCCAGAAAATAATTCACCCCTCCACTTT. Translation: CATSRDTPENNSPLHF.